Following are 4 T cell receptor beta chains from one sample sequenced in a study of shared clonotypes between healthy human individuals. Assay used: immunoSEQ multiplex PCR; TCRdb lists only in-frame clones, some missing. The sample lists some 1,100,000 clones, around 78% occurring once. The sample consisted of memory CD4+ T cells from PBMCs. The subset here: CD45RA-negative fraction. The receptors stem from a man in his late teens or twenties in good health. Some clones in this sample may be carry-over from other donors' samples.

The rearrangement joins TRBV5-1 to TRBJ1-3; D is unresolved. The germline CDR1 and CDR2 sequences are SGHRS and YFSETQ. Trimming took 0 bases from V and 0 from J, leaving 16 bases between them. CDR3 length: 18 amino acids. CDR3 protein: CASSLEGTGTYSGNTIYF. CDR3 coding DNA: TGCGCCAGCAGCTTGGAGGGCACCGGCACCTACTCTGGAAACACCATATATTTT.

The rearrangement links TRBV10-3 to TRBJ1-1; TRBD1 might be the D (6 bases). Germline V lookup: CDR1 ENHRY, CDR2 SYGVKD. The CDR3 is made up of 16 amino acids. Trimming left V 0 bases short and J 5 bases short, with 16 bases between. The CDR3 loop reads CAISESAGRGETEAFF. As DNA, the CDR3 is TGTGCCATCAGTGAGTCAGCGGGCAGGGGTGAGACTGAAGCTTTCTTT.

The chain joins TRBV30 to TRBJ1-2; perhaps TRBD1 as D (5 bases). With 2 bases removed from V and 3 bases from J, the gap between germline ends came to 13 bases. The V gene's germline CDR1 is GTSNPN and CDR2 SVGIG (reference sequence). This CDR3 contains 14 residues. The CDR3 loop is CAWSSRTYYYGYTF. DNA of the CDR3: TGTGCCTGGAGTTCACGGACATACTACTATGGCTACACCTTC.

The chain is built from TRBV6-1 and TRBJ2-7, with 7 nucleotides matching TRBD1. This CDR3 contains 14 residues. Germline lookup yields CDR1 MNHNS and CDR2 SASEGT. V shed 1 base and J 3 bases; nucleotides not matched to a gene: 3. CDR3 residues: CASSEGGQIYEQYF. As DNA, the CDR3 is TGTGCCAGCAGTGAAGGGGGACAGATCTACGAGCAGTACTTC.